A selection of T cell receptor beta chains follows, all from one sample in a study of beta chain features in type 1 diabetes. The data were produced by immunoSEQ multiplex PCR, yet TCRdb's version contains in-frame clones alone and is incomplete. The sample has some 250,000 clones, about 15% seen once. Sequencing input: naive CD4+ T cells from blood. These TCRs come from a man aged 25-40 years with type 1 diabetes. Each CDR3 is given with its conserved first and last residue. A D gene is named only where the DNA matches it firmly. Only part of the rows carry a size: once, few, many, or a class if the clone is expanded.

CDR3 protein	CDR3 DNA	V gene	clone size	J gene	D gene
CAWSGGQLNYGYTF	TGTGCCTGGAGTGGGGGACAGCTAAACTATGGCTACACCTTC	TRBV30	few	TRBJ1-2	TRBD1
CASSYRLADYNEQFF	TGTGCCAGCAGCTACCGACTAGCGGACTACAATGAGCAGTTCTTC	TRBV11-3	few	TRBJ2-1	TRBD2
CSVSPRKSGQPQHF	TGCAGCGTTTCCCCTCGGAAGAGCGGCCAGCCCCAGCATTTT	TRBV29-1	NA	TRBJ1-5	NA
CASSPGTGMNTEAFF	TGTGCCAGCTCACCAGGGACAGGGATGAACACTGAAGCTTTCTTT	TRBV18	NA	TRBJ1-1	TRBD1
CASSPQGLRRELFF	TGTGCCAGCAGCCCACAGGGGTTACGCCGGGAGCTGTTTTTT	TRBV7-2	NA	TRBJ2-2	TRBD1
CASSLARGEQETQYF	TGCGCCAGCAGCTTGGCCAGGGGAGAACAAGAGACCCAGTACTTC	TRBV5-1	NA	TRBJ2-5	NA
CSVYTDTQYF	TGCAGCGTCTACACAGATACGCAGTATTTT	TRBV29-1	NA	TRBJ2-3	NA
CASSQCHSPNTEAFF	TGCGCCAGCAGTCAGTGTCACTCTCCGAACACTGAAGCTTTCTTT	TRBV23-1	few	TRBJ1-1	NA
CASSSLRGTGSYNEQFF	TGTGCCAGCAGCTCCCTAAGAGGGACAGGGTCCTACAATGAGCAGTTCTTC	TRBV7-9	NA	TRBJ2-1	TRBD1
CASKAGPGEQYF	TGTGCCAGCAAAGCGGGGCCCGGGGAGCAGTACTTC	TRBV5-6	few	TRBJ2-7	TRBD2